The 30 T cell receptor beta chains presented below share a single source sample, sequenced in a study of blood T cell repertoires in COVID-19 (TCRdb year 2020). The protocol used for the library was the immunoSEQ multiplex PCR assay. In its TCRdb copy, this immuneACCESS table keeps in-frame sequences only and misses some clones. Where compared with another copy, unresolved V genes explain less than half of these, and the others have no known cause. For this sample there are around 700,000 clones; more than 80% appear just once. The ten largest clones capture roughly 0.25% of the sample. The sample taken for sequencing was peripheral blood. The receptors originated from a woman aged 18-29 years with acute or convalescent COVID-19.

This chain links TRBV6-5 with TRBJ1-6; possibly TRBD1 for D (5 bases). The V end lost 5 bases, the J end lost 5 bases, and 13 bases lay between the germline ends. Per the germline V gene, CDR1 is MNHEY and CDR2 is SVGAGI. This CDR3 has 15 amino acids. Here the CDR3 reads CASSPRQLNNSPLHF. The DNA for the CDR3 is TGTGCCAGCAGTCCACGACAGCTAAATAATTCACCCCTCCACTTT.

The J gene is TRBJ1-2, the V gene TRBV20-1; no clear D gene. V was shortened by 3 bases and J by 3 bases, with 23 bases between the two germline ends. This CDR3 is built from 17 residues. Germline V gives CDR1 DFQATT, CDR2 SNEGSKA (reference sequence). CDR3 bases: TGCAGTGCTAGTGGGTCAGGTGGCATTGCTTTCGACTATGGCTACACCTTC. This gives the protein CSASGSGGIAFDYGYTF.

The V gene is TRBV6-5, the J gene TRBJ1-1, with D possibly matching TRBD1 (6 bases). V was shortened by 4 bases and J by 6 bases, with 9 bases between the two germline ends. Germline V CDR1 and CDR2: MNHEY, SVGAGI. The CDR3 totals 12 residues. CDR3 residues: CASSSGAPEAFF. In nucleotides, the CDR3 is TGTGCCAGCAGTTCAGGGGCTCCTGAAGCTTTCTTT.

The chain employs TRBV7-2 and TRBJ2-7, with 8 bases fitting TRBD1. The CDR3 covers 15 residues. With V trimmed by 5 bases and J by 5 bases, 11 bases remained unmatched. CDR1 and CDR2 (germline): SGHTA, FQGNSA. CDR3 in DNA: TGTGCCAGCAGCACGACCGGGACAGGTTCTAACGAGCAGTACTTC. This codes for CASSTTGTGSNEQYF.

The CDR3 is CASSVEPQDSYGYTF. The CDR3 coding sequence is TGTGCCAGCAGCGTAGAGCCCCAAGACAGCTATGGCTACACCTTC. The chain joins TRBV9 to TRBJ1-2; perhaps TRBD1 as D (5 bases). V was clipped by 0 bases and J by 4 bases, with 13 bases between them. There are 15 residues in the CDR3. Germline V CDR1 and CDR2: SGDLS, YYNGEE.

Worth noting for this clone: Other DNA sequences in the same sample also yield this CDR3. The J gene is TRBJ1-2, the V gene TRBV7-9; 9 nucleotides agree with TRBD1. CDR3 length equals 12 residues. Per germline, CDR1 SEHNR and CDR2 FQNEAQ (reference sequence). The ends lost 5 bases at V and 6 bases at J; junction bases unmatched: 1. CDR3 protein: CASSRTGDGYTF. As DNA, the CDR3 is TGTGCCAGCAGCAGGACAGGGGATGGCTACACCTTC.

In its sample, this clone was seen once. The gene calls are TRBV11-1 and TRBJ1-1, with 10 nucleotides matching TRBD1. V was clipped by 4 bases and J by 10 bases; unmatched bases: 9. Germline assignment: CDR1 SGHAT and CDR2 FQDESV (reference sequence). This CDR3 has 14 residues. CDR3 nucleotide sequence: TGTGCCAGCAGCTGGTCCGGGACAGGGGTTGTAGCTTTCTTT. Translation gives CASSWSGTGVVAFF.

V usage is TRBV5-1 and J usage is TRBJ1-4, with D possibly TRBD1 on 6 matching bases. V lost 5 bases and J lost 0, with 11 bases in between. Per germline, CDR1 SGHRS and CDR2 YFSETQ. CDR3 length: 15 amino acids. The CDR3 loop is CASRQGAATNEKLFF. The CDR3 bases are TGCGCCAGCAGACAGGGCGCTGCAACTAATGAAAAACTGTTTTTT.

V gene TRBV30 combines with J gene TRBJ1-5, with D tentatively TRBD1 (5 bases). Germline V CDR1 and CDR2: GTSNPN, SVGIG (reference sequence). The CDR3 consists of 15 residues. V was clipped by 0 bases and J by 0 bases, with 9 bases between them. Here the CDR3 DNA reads TGTGCCTGGAGTGTGGGGGGTTATAGCAATCAGCCCCAGCATTTT. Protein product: CAWSVGGYSNQPQHF.

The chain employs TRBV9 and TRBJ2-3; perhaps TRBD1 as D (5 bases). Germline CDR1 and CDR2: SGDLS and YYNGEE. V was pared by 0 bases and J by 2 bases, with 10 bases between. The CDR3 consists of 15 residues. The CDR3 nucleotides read TGTGCCAGCAGCGTAGGGGGCACATTCACAGATACGCAGTATTTT. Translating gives CASSVGGTFTDTQYF.

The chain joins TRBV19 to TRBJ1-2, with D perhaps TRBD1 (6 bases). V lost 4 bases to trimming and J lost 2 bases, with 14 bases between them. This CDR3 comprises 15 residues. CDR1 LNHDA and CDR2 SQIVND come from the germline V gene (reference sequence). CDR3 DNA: TGTGCCAGTAGTACCCACAGGGCCTCGAACTATGGCTACACCTTC. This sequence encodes CASSTHRASNYGYTF.

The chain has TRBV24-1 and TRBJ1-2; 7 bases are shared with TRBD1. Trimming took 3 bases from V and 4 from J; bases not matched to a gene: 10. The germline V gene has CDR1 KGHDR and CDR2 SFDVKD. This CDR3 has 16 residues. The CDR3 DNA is TGTGCCACCAGTGATGGGACAGCCCTAGAAAGCTATGGCTACACCTTC. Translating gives CATSDGTALESYGYTF.

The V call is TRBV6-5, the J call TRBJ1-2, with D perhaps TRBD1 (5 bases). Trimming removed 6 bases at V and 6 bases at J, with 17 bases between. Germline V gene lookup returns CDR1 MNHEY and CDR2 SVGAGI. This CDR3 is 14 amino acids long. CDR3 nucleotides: TGTGCCAGCAGAGACGCCGGGACTGGTCATGGCTACACCTTC. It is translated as CASRDAGTGHGYTF.

CDR3 amino acids: CASLPWWDTQYF. The CDR3 DNA sequence: TGTGCCAGCCTACCCTGGTGGGATACGCAGTATTTT. This chain uses TRBV2 with TRBJ2-3; D is undetermined. This CDR3 has 12 amino acids. From germline, CDR1 is SNHLY and CDR2 FYNNEI. V lost 8 bases to trimming and J lost 6 bases, with 12 bases between them.

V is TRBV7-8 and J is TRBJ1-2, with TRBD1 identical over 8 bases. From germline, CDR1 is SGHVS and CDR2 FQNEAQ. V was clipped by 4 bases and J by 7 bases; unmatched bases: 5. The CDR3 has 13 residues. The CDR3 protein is CASSYQGAPGYTF. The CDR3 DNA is TGTGCCAGCAGCTACCAGGGGGCTCCTGGCTACACCTTC.

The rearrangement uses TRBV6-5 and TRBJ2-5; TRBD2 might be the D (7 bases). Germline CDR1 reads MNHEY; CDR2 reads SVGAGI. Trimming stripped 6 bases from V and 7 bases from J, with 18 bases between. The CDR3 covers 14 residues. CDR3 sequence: CASSRGPGEGTQYF. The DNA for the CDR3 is TGTGCCAGCAGCCGAGGGCCAGGGGAGGGGACCCAGTACTTC.

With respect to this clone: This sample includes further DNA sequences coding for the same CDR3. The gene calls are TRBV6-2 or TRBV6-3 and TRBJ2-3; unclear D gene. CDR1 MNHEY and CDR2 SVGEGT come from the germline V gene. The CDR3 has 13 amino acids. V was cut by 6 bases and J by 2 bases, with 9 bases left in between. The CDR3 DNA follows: TGTGCCAGCAGCCCCCCCTCCACAGATACGCAGTATTTT. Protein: CASSPPSTDTQYF.

The CDR3 sequence: CASSLPGDGYTF. CDR3 nucleotide sequence: TGTGCCAGCAGTTTACCGGGGGATGGCTACACCTTC. The genes are TRBV12-3 or TRBV12-4 and TRBJ1-2; a weak D match, TRBD1 (5 bases). V was clipped by 2 bases and J by 6 bases, with 7 bases between them. The length of the CDR3 is 12 residues.

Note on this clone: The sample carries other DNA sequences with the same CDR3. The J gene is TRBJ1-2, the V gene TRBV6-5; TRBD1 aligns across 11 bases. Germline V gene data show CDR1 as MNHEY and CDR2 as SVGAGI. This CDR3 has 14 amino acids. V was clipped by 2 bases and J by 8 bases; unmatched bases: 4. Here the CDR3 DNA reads TGTGCCAGCAGTTACGGACAGGGGGCGAGGGGCTACACCTTC. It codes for CASSYGQGARGYTF.

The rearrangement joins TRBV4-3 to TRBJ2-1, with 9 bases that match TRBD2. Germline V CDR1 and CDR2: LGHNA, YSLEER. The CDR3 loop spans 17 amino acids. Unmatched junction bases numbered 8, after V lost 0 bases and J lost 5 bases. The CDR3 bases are TGCGCCAGCAGCCAAGAGGGGCGGGGGGGCTTAGACAATGAGCAGTTCTTC. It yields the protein CASSQEGRGGLDNEQFF.

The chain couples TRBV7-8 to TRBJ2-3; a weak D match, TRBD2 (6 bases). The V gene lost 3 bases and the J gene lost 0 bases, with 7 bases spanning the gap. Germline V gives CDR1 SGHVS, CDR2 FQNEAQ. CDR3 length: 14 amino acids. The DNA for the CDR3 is TGTGCCAGCAGCTTCCGGGGGAGCACAGATACGCAGTATTTT. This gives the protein CASSFRGSTDTQYF.

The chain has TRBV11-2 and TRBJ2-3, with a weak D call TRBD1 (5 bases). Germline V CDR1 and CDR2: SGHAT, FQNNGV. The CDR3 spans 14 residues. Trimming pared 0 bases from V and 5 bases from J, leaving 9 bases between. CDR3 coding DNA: TGTGCCAGCAGCTTAGACAGGGCTCTAGATACGCAGTATTTT. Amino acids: CASSLDRALDTQYF.

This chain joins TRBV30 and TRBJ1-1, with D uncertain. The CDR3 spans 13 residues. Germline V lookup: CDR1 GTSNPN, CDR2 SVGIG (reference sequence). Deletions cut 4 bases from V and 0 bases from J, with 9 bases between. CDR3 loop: CAWMNGMNTEAFF. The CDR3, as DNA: TGTGCCTGGATGAACGGTATGAACACTGAAGCTTTCTTT.

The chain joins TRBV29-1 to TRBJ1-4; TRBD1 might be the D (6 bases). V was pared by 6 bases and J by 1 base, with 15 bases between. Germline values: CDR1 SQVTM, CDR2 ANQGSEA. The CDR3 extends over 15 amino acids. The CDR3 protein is CSVANQGLTNEKLFF. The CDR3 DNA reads TGCAGCGTCGCTAACCAGGGGTTAACTAATGAAAAACTGTTTTTT.

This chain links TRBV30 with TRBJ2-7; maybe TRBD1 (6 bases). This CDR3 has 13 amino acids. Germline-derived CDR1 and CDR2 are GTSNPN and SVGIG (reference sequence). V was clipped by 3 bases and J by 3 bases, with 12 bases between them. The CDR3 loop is CAWSEDSFYEQYF. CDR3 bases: TGTGCCTGGAGCGAGGACAGTTTCTACGAGCAGTACTTC.

The CDR3 here is CALVRGVEAFF. The CDR3 DNA follows: TGTGCTCTTGTGCGGGGGGTAGAAGCTTTCTTT. The chain links TRBV30 to TRBJ1-1; possibly TRBD1 for D (5 bases). Germline loops: CDR1 GTSNPN, CDR2 SVGIG (reference sequence). The CDR3 covers 11 residues.

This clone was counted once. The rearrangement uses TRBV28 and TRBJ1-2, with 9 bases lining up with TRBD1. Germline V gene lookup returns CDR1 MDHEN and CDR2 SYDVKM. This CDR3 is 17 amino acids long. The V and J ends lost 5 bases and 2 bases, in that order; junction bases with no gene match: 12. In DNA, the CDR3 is TGTGCCAGCAGTCTCCTCGGTGTGGGGACAGGGAACTATGGCTACACCTTC. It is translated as CASSLLGVGTGNYGYTF.

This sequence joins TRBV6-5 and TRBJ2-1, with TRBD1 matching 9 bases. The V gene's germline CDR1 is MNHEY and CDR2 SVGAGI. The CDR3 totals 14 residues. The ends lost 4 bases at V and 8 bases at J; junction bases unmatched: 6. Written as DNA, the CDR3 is TGTGCCAGCAGTTCCGGGACAGGGTTCGATGAGCAGTTCTTC. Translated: CASSSGTGFDEQFF.

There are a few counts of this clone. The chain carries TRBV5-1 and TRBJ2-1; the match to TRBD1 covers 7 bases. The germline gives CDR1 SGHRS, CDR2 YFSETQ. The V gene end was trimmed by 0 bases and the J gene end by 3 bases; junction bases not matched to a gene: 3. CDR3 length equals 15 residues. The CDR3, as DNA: TGCGCCAGCAGCTTGGAGGGACAGCTCTACAATGAGCAGTTCTTC. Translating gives CASSLEGQLYNEQFF.

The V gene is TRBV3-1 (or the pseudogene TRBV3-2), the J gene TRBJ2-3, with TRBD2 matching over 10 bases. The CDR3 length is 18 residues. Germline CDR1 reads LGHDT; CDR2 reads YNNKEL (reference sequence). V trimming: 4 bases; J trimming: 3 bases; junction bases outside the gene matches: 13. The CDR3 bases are TGTGCCAGCAGCCCCGTGAGAGGAAGCGGGGGGGAGACAGATACGCAGTATTTT. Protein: CASSPVRGSGGETDTQYF.